This T cell receptor (beta chain) was observed in a study of blood T cell repertoires in COVID-19. In the study overall: Italy, Spain and the United States were the sources of the convalescent and acute COVID-19 samples. Sources were T cells, B-cell-depleted T cells, or PBMCs; the material itself was cDNA or gDNA.

Methods used by the authors: Researchers report that nucleated cell counts were estimated from reference gene primer amplification. Produced via immunoSEQ multiplex PCR; TCRdb's table is partial and in-frame only. The DNA was the basis for D and trimming; V, J and clone size are from that table. The sample has approximately 200,000 clones, approximately 88% seen once; the top ten hold 4%. This CDR3 is 18 amino acids long. The J segment lost 3 bases and the V segment lost 5 bases, leaving 8 bases of the junction unmatched. Germline loops: CDR1 LGHNT, CDR2 FRNRAP. This sequence was found in a woman aged 25 to 39 with acute or convalescent COVID-19. Input material: peripheral blood. The rearrangement joins TRBV12-5 to TRBJ2-3; 16 bases fit TRBD2. Here the CDR3 reads CASGDGTSGRARTDTQYF. The CDR3 region has the DNA TGTGCTAGTGGTGATGGGACTAGCGGGAGGGCTAGAACAGATACGCAGTATTTT.